This TCR beta chain was identified during a study of human T cells and chemical hapten exposure. Overall study findings and caveats: No shift was seen in TCRs above 1 in 1000 frequency with DPC sensitization.

Sample time point: patch test 2, 6 weeks after DPC sensitization. As to treatment: therapeutic diphenylcyclopropenone sensitization with weekly scalp DPC. TCRdb re-called the RACE reads through MiXCR, storing one row per CDR3 protein. The sample includes 75,000 to 100,000 distinct CDR3 sequences, 9.3% of them seen just once. The CDR3 length is 16 residues. The V segment lost 6 bases and the J segment 5 bases; nucleotides outside the gene matches: 12. On this clonotype itself: The target antigen is unknown.

The receptor was derived from a woman in her thirties or forties with alopecia areata. Some clones in this sample may be carry-over from other donors' samples. The sequences come from whole blood, collected in connection with sensitization to the hapten diphenylcyclopropenone (DPC). The rearrangement uses TRBV12-3 or TRBV12-4 and TRBJ2-2, with 7 bases fitting TRBD2. The CDR3 is CASSPGADGGTGELFF. CDR3 nucleotides: TGTGCCAGCAGCCCCGGAGCTGACGGGGGGACCGGGGAGCTGTTTTTT.